This TCR beta chain is from a study of OX40 agonist ivuxolimab in advanced cancers. Overall study: With a range of roughly 20 to 85, age averaged roughly 60 years, and around 80% were male.

Blood got drawn at baseline, again on cycle 4 day 1, and then on cycle 7 day 1. The CDR3 consists of 17 residues. V was pared by 5 bases and J by 0 bases, with 10 bases of the junction left unmatched. In germline, CDR1 is MRHNA, CDR2 SNTAGT. Only in-frame clones appear in the TCRdb table, and some are missing; sequencing was by immunoSEQ multiplex PCR. Seen here are 45,000 or so clones, just over 90% observed once, and the top ten hold around 19%. The TCR sequence derives from an adult with an advanced solid tumor such as melanoma, head and neck, liver or kidney cancer. J is TRBJ1-1 and V is TRBV6-4, with 9 bases that match TRBD1. Material: CD4+ or CD8+ T cells sorted from blood, obtained in a trial of the OX40 agonist ivuxolimab. CDR3 loop: CASSPMGQGGMNTEAFF. CDR3 in DNA: TGTGCCAGCAGTCCTATGGGACAGGGCGGAATGAACACTGAAGCTTTCTTT.